These 18 T cell receptor beta chains share one sample of origin, sequenced in a study of persistence of HIV-infected CD4 T cells. These TCRs' antigens remain unknown. The immunoSEQ assay was version 4, run in survey mode. Repertoires were generated with immunoSEQ multiplex PCR, while TCRdb's copy carries only in-frame clones and drops some. The sample shows tens of thousands of clones, around four fifths of them seen only once. Stimulation used around 10 ug/mL lysate from CMV-infected fibroblasts. Memory cells lacking CD40L and CD69 with high CD45RO were sorted. The sequences come from CD4+ T cells sorted from PBMCs after approximately 19-hour stimulation, collected from a patient who received antiretroviral therapy. The receptors here all came from an adult man with HIV who was CMV-seropositive.

The gene calls are TRBV10-2 and TRBJ2-7; D may be TRBD1 (6 bases). Germline V CDR1 and CDR2: WSHSY, SAAADI. This CDR3 is built from 13 residues. V lost 3 bases to trimming and J lost 3 bases, with 9 bases between them. CDR3 nucleotides: TGCGCCAGCAGTGATGGGGGCCTCTACGAGCAGTACTTC. Translated: CASSDGGLYEQYF.

The V call is TRBV30, the J call TRBJ2-5; 8 bases map to TRBD1. The trim removed 0 bases at V and 7 bases at J, leaving 13 bases unmatched. The CDR3 has 16 residues. The V gene's germline CDR1 is GTSNPN and CDR2 SVGIG (reference sequence). CDR3 amino acids: CAWSVLLDRGYGTQYF. The CDR3 region has the DNA TGTGCCTGGAGTGTCCTCCTCGACAGGGGATATGGGACCCAGTACTTC.

This sequence joins TRBV4-1 and TRBJ2-7; no reliable D call. The V and J ends lost 5 bases and 2 bases respectively, with 16 bases between them. The V gene's germline CDR1 is MGHRA and CDR2 YSYEKL. The CDR3 extends over 15 amino acids. The chain's CDR3 is CASSSLTDRTYEQYF. The DNA for the CDR3 is TGCGCCAGCAGCTCTTTGACCGACCGGACCTACGAGCAGTACTTC.

The chain recombines TRBV12-3 or TRBV12-4 with TRBJ1-1; D not resolved. The CDR3 totals 13 residues. The V gene lost 1 base and the J gene lost 8 bases, with 11 bases spanning the gap. CDR3 protein: CASSLGPGLEAFF. The CDR3 DNA is TGTGCCAGCAGTTTAGGTCCAGGCCTCGAAGCTTTCTTT.

This sequence joins TRBV5-4 and TRBJ1-6; no firm D call. The CDR3 totals 15 residues. V lost 2 bases, J lost 6 bases, and 12 bases lay in between. In germline, CDR1 is SGHNT, CDR2 YYREEE (reference sequence). The CDR3 coding sequence is TGTGCCAGCAGCTTCGGCGTTGGGCGTAATTCACCCCTCCACTTT. It translates to CASSFGVGRNSPLHF.

This chain connects TRBV3-1 (or the pseudogene TRBV3-2) to TRBJ1-2, with 7 bases fitting TRBD1. Germline trimming cut 3 bases from V and 8 bases from J; bases unmatched to any gene: 9. The CDR3 covers 14 residues. Per germline, CDR1 LGHDT and CDR2 YNNKEL (reference sequence). This chain's CDR3 is CASSHAGRGQGYTF. The CDR3, as DNA: TGTGCCAGCAGCCACGCCGGGAGGGGGCAAGGCTACACCTTC.

The rearrangement joins TRBV7-9 to TRBJ1-1; 10 bases are a match to TRBD1. V lost 5 bases, J lost 10 bases, and 13 bases stayed unmatched. The CDR3 covers 15 residues. CDR1 and CDR2 from the germline V gene are SEHNR and FQNEAQ (reference sequence). CDR3 in DNA: TGTGCCAGCAGCCTGTCGGGACAGGGGAAGACAGTAGCTTTCTTT. Protein sequence: CASSLSGQGKTVAFF.

The rearrangement joins TRBV18 to TRBJ1-4; possibly TRBD1 for D (5 bases). CDR1 and CDR2 (germline): KGHSH, LQKENI. The CDR3 is made up of 15 amino acids. The V and J ends lost 3 bases and 7 bases respectively, with 15 bases between them. The CDR3 sequence is CASSPYQQDGEKLFF. In DNA, the CDR3 is TGTGCCAGCTCACCGTACCAACAGGACGGTGAAAAACTGTTTTTT.

The rearrangement uses TRBV19 and TRBJ2-4, with D maybe TRBD1 (8 bases). Trimming stripped 0 bases from V and 2 bases from J, with 14 bases between. Per germline, CDR1 LNHDA and CDR2 SQIVND (reference sequence). The CDR3 has 17 residues. Here the CDR3 reads CASSIEGQGGTKNIQYF. For the CDR3, the DNA is TGTGCCAGTAGTATAGAAGGACAGGGAGGGACCAAAAACATTCAGTACTTC.

The chain has TRBV4-3 and TRBJ1-5; D is uncertain. The CDR3 has 16 amino acids. CDR1 and CDR2 (germline): LGHNA, YSLEER. Trimming cost V 0 bases and J 6 bases, with 15 bases left between them. The CDR3 protein is CASSQDLSLATQPQHF. CDR3 DNA sequence: TGCGCCAGCAGCCAAGACCTCTCCCTCGCAACTCAGCCCCAGCATTTT.

Comments on this clone: One end of the junction does not line up with germline, which may come from a read error. The chain joins TRBV5-5 to TRBJ1-6; TRBD1 matches at 7 bases. The CDR3 is 15 residues long. Germline loops: CDR1 SGHKS, CDR2 YYEKEE (reference sequence). The CDR3 reads CASTLDRPNNSPLHF. For the CDR3, the DNA is TGTGCCAGCACCTTGGACAGGCCCAATAATTCACCCCTCCACTTT. The entire variable domain, with the rest obtained from reference TRBV5-5 and TRBJ1-6, is as follows: DAGVTQSPTHLIKTRGQQVTLRCSPISGHKSVSWYQQVLGQGPQFIFQYYEKEERGRGNFPDRFSARQFPNYSSELNVNALLLGDSALYLCASTLDRPNNSPLHFGNGTRLTVT.

The chain joins TRBV7-2 to TRBJ2-1; no firm D call. Trimming stripped 1 base from V and 2 bases from J, with 6 bases between. The CDR3 length is 14 residues. Germline V gives CDR1 SGHTA, CDR2 FQGNSA. The CDR3 sequence: CASSLGSTYNEQFF. The CDR3 DNA is TGTGCCAGCAGCTTAGGGTCGACCTACAATGAGCAGTTCTTC. Full variable domain (outside the CDR3, taken from reference TRBV7-2 and TRBJ2-1): GAGVSQSPSNKVTEKGKDVELRCDPISGHTALYWYRQSLGQGLEFLIYFQGNSAPDKSGLPSDRFSAERTGGSVSTLTIQRTQQEDSAVYLCASSLGSTYNEQFFGPGTRLTVL.

This chain joins TRBV4-2 and TRBJ1-1; D may be TRBD1 (6 bases). Trimming removed 1 base from V and 5 bases from J, with 17 bases in between. Germline CDR1 and CDR2: LGHNA and YNFKEQ. This CDR3 is 16 amino acids long. DNA of the CDR3: TGTGCCAGCAGCCAAGTCAGTAGGGGGGCGCAGACTGAAGCTTTCTTT. Its translation: CASSQVSRGAQTEAFF.

In nucleotides, the CDR3 is TGTGCCAGCTCGTACCTAGAGGCCGGGGAGCTGTTTTTT. Translation: CASSYLEAGELFF. The chain recombines TRBV18 with TRBJ2-2, with no clear D. V was trimmed by 6 bases and J by 6 bases, leaving 11 bases between them. Looked up from germline, CDR1 is KGHSH and CDR2 is LQKENI. The CDR3 covers 13 residues.

J is TRBJ2-1 and V is TRBV28; D may match TRBD1 or TRBD2 (5 bases each). V lost 3 bases and J 3 bases, leaving 21 bases between the germline ends. CDR3 length equals 18 residues. Germline V lookup: CDR1 MDHEN, CDR2 SYDVKM. DNA for the CDR3: TGTGCCAGCAGTTTTGGGGCTAGCCCAGTGTTTTTCTACAATGAGCAGTTCTTC. Translation: CASSFGASPVFFYNEQFF.

The chain combines TRBV7-8 with TRBJ2-5; TRBD1 matches at 9 bases. CDR3 length: 14 residues. Germline trimming cut 4 bases from V and 5 bases from J; bases unmatched to any gene: 5. Germline V lookup: CDR1 SGHVS, CDR2 FQNEAQ. CDR3 amino acids: CASSWDRERETQYF. For the CDR3, the DNA is TGTGCCAGCAGCTGGGACAGGGAGCGGGAGACCCAGTACTTC.

This sequence joins TRBV7-2 and TRBJ2-1; D unresolved. The germline CDR1 and CDR2 sequences are SGHTA and FQGNSA. This CDR3 contains 13 residues. Deletions cut 5 bases from V and 6 bases from J, with 11 bases between. The DNA for the CDR3 is TGTGCCAGCAGCCTGAAAACCTTCAATGAGCAGTTCTTC. Amino acid sequence: CASSLKTFNEQFF.

This rearrangement joins TRBV6-6 to TRBJ1-1; D unclear. The CDR3 is 12 residues long. CDR1 is MNHNY and CDR2 is SVGAGI in the germline V gene (reference sequence). Trimming took 9 bases from V and 1 from J, leaving 9 bases between them. The CDR3 nucleotides read TGTGCCAGTTCCCAACGGAACACTGAAGCTTTCTTT. Protein: CASSQRNTEAFF.